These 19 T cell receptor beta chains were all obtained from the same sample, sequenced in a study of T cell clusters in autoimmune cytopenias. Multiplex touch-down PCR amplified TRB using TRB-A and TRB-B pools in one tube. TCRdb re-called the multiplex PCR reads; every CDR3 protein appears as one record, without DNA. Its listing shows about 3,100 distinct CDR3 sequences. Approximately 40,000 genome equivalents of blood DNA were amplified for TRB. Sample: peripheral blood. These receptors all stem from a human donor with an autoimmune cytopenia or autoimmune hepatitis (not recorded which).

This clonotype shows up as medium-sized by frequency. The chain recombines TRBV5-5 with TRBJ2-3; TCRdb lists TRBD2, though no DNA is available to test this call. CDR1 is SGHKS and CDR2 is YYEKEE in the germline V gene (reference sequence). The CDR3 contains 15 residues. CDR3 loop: CASSPGTSDTDTQYF.

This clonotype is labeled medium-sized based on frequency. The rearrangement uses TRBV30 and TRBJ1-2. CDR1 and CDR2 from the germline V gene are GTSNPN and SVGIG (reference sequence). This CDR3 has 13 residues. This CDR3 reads CAWTSFLEAGYTF.

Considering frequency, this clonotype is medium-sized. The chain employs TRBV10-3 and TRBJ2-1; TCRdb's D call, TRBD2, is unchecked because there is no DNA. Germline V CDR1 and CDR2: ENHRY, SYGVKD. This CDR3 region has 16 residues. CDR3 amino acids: CAIKTSGVGSYNEQFF.

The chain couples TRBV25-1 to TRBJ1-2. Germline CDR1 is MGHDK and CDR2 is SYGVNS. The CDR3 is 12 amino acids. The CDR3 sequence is CASSGGNYGYTF.

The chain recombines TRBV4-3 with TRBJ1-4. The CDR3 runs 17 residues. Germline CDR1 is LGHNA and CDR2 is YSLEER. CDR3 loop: CASSQDRSTTTNEKLFF.

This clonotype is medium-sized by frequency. CDR3 sequence reads: CSVEGGSDYGYTF. The gene calls are TRBV29-1 and TRBJ1-2. The CDR3 has 13 amino acids. CDR1 SQVTM and CDR2 ANQGSEA come from the germline V gene.

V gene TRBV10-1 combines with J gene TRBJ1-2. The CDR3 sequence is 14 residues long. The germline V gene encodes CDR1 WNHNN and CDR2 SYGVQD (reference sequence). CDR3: CASSFTGESYGYTF.

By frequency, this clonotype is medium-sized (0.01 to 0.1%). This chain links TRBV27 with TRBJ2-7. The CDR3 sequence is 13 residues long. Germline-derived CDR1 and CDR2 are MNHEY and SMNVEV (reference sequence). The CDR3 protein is CASSLPGAHEQYF.

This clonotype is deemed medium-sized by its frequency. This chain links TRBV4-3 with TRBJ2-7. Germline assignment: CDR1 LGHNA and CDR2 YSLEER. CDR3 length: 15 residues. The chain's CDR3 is CASSQYSESSYEQYF.

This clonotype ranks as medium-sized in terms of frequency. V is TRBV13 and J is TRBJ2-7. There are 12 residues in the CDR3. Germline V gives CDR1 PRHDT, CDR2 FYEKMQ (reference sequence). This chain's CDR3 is CASSLLGYEQYF.

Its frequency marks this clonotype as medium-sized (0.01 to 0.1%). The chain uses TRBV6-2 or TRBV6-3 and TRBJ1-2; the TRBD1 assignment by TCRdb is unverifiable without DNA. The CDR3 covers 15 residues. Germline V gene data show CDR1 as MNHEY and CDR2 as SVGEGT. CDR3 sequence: CASSYIPQGRFGYTF.

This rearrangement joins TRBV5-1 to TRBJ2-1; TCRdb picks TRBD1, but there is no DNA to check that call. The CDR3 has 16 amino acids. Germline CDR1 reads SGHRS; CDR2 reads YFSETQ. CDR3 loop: CASSFRTGGPNNEQFF.

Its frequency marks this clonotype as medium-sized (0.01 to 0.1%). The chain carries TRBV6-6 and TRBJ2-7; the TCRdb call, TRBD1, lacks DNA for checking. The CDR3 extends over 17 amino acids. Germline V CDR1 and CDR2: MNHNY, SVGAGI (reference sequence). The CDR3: CASSYRGGEGASYEQYF.

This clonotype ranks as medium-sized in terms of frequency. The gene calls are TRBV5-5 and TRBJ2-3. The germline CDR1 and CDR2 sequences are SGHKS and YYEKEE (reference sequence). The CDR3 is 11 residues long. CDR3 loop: CASSPSDTQYF.

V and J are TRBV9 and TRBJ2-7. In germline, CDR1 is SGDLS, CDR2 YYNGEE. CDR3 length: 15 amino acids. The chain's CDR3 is CASSANPGTPYEQYF. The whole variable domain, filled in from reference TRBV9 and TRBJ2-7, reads DSGVTQTPKHLITATGQRVTLRCSPRSGDLSVYWYQQSLDQGLQFLIQYYNGEERAKGNILERFSAQQFPDLHSELNLSSLELGDSALYFCASSANPGTPYEQYFGPGTRLTVT.

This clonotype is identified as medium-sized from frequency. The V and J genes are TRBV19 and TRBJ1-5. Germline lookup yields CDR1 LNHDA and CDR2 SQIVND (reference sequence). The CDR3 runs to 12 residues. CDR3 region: CASSIGAASQHF. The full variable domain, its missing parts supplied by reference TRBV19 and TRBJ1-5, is DGGITQSPKYLFRKEGQNVTLSCEQNLNHDAMYWYRQDPGQGLRLIYYSQIVNDFQKGDIAEGYSVSREKKESFPLTVTSAQKNPTAFYLCASSIGAASQHFGDGTRLSIL.

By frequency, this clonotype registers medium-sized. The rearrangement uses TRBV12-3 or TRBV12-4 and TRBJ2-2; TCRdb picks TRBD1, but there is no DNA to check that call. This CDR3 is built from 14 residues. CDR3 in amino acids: CASSPHGNTGELFF.

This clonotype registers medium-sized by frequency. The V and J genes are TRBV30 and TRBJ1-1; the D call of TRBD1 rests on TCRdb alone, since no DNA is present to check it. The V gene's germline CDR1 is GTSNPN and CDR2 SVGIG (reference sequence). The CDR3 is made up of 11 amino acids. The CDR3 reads CAWNRGIEAFF.

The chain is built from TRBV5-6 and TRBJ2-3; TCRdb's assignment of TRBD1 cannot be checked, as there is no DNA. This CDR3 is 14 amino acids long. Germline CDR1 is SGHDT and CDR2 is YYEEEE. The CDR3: CASSPDRSTDTQYF.